The 4 T cell receptor beta chains in this list originate from one sample, sequenced in a study of T cell changes during pregnancy in multiple sclerosis. Only in-frame clones appear in the TCRdb table, and some are missing; sequencing was by immunoSEQ multiplex PCR. The sample lists over 30,000 clones; more than 75% were seen once. Sequences were derived from CD4+ T cells from peripheral blood mononuclear cells, sampled in the second trimester of pregnancy. These receptors originate from a female donor in good health, enrolled as a control in a pregnancy study.

The chain carries TRBV4-2 and TRBJ1-2; D is possibly TRBD1 (5 bases). Trimming took off 0 bases at V and 5 bases at J, with 31 bases between the two ends. CDR3 length: 21 residues. Germline V gene sequence: CDR1 LGHNA, CDR2 YNFKEQ. The CDR3 loop reads CASSQEVQARQMVVSAYGYTF. The CDR3 DNA sequence: TGTGCCAGCAGCCAAGAAGTACAGGCCCGTCAGATGGTGGTGTCCGCATATGGCTACACCTTC.

The chain has TRBV5-1 and TRBJ1-1; 10 bases agree with TRBD1. The CDR3 loop spans 16 amino acids. Germline V gene lookup returns CDR1 SGHRS and CDR2 YFSETQ. J was trimmed by 4 bases and V by 3 bases; bases with no gene match: 9. This CDR3 is CASSWEGQGNPTEAFF. The CDR3 DNA sequence: TGCGCCAGCAGCTGGGAGGGACAGGGGAACCCCACTGAAGCTTTCTTT.

This clone was detected once. The CDR3 protein is CASSSKGSGENTIYF. Written as DNA, the CDR3 is TGTGCCAGCAGCTCCAAGGGGTCGGGGGAAAACACCATATATTTT. V usage is TRBV5-6 and J usage is TRBJ1-3, with D tentatively TRBD1 (5 bases). CDR1 and CDR2 (germline): SGHDT, YYEEEE. This CDR3 region has 15 residues. Trimming pared 3 bases from V and 6 bases from J, leaving 16 bases between.

The rearrangement links TRBV11-2 to TRBJ1-2; D is uncertain. Germline V gene data show CDR1 as SGHAT and CDR2 as FQNNGV. The CDR3 is made up of 12 amino acids. V gave up 4 bases and J gave up 3 bases, with 6 bases separating them. Here the CDR3 DNA reads TGTGCCAGCAGCTCCCTATACTATGGCTACACCTTC. Its translation: CASSSLYYGYTF.